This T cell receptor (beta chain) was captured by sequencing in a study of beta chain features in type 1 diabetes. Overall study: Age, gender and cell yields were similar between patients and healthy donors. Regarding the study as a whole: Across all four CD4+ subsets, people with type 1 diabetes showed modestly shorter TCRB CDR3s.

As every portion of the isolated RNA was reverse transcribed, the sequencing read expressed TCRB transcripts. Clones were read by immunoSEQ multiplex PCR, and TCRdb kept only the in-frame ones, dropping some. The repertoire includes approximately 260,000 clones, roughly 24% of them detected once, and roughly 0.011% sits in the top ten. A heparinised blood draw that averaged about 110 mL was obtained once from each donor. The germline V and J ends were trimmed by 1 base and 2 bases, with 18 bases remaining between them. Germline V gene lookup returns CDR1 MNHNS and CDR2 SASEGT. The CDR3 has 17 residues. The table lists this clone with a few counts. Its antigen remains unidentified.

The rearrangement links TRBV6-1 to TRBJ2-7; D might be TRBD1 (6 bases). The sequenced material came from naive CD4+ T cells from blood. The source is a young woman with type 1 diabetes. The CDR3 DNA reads TGTGCCAGCAGTGAAGTCCGATTCAACAGGGTAGCCTACGAGCAGTACTTC. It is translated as CASSEVRFNRVAYEQYF.